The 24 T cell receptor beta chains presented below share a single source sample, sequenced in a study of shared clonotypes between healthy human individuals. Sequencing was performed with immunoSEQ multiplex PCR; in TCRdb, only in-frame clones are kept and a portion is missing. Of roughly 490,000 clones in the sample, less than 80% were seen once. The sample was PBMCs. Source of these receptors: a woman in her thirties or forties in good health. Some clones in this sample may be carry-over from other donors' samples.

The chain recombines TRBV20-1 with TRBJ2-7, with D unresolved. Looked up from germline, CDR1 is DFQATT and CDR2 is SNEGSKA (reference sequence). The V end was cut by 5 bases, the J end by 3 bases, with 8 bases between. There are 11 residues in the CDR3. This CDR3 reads CSAPSIYEQYF. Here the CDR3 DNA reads TGCAGTGCTCCGAGTATCTACGAGCAGTACTTC.

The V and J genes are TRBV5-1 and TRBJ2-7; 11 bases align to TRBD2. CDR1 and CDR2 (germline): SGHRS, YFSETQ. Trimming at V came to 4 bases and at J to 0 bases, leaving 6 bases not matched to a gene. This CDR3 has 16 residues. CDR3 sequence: CASSVTGTSGSYEQYF. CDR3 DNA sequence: TGCGCCAGCAGCGTTACCGGGACTAGCGGCTCCTACGAGCAGTACTTC.

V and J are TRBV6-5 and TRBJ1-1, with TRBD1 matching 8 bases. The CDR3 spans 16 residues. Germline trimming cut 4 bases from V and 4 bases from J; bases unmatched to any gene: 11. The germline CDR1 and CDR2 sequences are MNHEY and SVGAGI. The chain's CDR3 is CASSSGDRSKATEAFF. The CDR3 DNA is TGTGCCAGCAGTTCCGGGGACAGGTCAAAAGCCACTGAAGCTTTCTTT.

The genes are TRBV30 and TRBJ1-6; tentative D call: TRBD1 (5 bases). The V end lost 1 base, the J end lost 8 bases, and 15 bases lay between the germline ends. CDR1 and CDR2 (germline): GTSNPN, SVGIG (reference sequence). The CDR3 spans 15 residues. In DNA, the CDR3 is TGTGCCTGGAGTGACAAGGGGACCTTTGATTCACCCCTCCACTTT. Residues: CAWSDKGTFDSPLHF. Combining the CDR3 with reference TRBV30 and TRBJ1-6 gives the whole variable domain SQTIHQWPATLVQPVGSPLSLECTVEGTSNPNLYWYRQAAGRGLQLLFYSVGIGQISSEVPQNLSASRPQDRQFILSSKKLLLSDSGFYLCAWSDKGTFDSPLHFGNGTRLTVT.

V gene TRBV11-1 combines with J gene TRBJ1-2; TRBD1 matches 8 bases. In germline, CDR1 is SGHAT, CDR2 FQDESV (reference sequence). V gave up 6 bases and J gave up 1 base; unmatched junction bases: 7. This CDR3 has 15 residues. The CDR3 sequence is CASSLGQGGNYGYTF. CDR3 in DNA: TGTGCCAGCAGTCTCGGACAGGGCGGTAACTATGGCTACACCTTC.

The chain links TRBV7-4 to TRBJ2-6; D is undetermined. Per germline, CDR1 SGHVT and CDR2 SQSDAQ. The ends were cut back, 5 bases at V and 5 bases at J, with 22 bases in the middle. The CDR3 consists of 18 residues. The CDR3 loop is CASSGYHSSQSRANVLTF. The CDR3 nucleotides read TGTGCCAGCAGCGGGTACCACAGCTCACAAAGTCGGGCCAACGTCCTGACTTTC.

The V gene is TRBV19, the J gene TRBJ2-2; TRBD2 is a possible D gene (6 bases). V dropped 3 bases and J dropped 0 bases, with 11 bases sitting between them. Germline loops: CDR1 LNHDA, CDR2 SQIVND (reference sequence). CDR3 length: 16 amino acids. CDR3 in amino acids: CASSILWGANTGELFF. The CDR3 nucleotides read TGTGCCAGTAGTATCCTGTGGGGGGCGAACACCGGGGAGCTGTTTTTT.

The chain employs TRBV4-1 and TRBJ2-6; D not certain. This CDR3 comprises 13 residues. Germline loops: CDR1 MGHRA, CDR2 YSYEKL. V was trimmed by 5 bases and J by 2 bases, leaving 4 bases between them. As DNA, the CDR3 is TGCGCCAGCAGCTCGACTGGGGCCAACGTCCTGACTTTC. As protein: CASSSTGANVLTF.

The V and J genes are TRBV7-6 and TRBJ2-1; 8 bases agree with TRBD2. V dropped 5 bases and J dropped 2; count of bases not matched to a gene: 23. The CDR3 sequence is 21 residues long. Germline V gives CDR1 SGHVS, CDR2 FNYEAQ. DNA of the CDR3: TGTGCCAGCAGCCCACCCACAGGACTACTAGCGGAGGGGGGCGCCTACAATGAGCAGTTCTTC. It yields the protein CASSPPTGLLAEGGAYNEQFF.

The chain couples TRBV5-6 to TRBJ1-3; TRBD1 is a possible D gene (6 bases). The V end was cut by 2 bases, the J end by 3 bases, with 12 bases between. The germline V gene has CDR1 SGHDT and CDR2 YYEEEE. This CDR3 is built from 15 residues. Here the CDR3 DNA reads TGTGCCAGCAGCTTTATGTCAGGGGATGGAAACACCATATATTTT. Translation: CASSFMSGDGNTIYF.

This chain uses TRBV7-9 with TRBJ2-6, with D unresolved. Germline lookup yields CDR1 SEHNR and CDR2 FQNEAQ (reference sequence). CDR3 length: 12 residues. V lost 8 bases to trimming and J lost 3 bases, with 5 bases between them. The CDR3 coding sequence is TGTGCCAGCGGGGATGGGGCCAACGTCCTGACTTTC. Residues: CASGDGANVLTF.

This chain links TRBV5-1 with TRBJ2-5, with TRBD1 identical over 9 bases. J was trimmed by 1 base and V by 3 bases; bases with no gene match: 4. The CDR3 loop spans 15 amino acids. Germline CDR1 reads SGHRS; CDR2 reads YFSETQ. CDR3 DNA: TGCGCCAGCAGCTATGACAGGGGGTCCCAAGAGACCCAGTACTTC. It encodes CASSYDRGSQETQYF.

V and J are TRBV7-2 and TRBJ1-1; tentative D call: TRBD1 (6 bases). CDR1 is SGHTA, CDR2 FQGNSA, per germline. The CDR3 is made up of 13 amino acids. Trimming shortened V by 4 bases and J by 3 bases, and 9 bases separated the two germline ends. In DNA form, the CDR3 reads TGTGCCAGCAGCTCGAACAGGGACACTGAAGCTTTCTTT. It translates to CASSSNRDTEAFF.

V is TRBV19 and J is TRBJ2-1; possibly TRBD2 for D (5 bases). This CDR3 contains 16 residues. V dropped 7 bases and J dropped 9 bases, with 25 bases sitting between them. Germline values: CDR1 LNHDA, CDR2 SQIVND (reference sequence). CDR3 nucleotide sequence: TGTGCCAGTACAACGGCAGACTACCGTAATTCCGGTGAGCAGTTCTTC. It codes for CASTTADYRNSGEQFF. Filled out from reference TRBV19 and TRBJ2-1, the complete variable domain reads DGGITQSPKYLFRKEGQNVTLSCEQNLNHDAMYWYRQDPGQGLRLIYYSQIVNDFQKGDIAEGYSVSREKKESFPLTVTSAQKNPTAFYLCASTTADYRNSGEQFFGPGTRLTVL.

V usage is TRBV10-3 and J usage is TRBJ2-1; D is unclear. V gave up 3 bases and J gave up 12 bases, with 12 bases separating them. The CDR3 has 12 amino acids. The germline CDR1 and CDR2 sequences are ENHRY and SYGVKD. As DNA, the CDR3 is TGTGCCATCAGTGACGGTCCTGGTGGGCAGTTCTTC. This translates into CAISDGPGGQFF.

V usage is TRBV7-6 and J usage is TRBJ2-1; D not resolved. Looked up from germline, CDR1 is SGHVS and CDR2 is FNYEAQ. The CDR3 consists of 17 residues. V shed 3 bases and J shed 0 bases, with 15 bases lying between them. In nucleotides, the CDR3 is TGTGCCAGCAGCTTGGGGTGGCGAAAGAGCTCCTACAATGAGCAGTTCTTC. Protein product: CASSLGWRKSSYNEQFF.

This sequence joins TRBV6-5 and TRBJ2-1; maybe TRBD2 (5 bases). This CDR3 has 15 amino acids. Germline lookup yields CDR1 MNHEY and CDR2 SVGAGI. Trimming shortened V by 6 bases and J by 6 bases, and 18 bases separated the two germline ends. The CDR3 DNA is TGTGCCAGCAGCACAAAGGAGGACGGAGCCAATGAGCAGTTCTTC. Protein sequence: CASSTKEDGANEQFF.

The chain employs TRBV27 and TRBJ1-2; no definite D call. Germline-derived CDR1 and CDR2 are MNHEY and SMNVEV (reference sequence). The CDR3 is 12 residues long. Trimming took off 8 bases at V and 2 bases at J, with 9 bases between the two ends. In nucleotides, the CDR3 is TGTGCCAGCTCAGAGAAGAACTATGGCTACACCTTC. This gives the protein CASSEKNYGYTF.

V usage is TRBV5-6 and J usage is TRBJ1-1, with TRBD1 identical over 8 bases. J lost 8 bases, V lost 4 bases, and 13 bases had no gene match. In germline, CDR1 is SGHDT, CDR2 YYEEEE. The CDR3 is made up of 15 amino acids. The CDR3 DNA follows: TGTGCCAGCAGCCCCGGACAGGGACGGGGGTGGGAAGCTTTCTTT. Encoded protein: CASSPGQGRGWEAFF.

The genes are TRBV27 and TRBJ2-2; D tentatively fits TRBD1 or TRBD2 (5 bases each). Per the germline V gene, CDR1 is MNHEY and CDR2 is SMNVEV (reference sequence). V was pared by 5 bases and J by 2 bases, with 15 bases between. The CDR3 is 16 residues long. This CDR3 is CASSTSGTFNTGELFF. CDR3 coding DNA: TGTGCCAGCAGTACCTCCGGGACCTTTAACACCGGGGAGCTGTTTTTT.

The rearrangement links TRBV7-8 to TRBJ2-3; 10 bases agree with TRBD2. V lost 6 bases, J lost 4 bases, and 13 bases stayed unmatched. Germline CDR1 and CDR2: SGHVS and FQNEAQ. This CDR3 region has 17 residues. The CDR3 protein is CASSFLAAGGRADTQYF. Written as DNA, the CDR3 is TGTGCCAGCAGTTTCTTGGCAGCGGGAGGGAGGGCAGATACGCAGTATTTT.

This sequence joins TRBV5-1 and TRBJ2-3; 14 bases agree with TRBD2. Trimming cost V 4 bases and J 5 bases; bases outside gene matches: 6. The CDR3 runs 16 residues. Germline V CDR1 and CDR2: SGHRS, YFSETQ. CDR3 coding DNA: TGCGCCAGCAGCCCCGGGACTAGCGGGAGTATAGATACGCAGTATTTT. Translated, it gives CASSPGTSGSIDTQYF.

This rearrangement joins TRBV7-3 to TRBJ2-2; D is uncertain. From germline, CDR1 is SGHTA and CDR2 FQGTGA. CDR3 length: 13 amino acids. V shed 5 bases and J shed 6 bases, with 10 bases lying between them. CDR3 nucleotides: TGTGCCAGCAGCCAAGTTATTTCCGGGGAGCTGTTTTTT. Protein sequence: CASSQVISGELFF.

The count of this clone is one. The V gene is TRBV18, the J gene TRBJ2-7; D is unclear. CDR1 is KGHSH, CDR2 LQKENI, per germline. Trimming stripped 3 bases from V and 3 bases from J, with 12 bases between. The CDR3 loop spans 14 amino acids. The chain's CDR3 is CASSPWDGYYEQYF. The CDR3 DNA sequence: TGTGCCAGCTCACCGTGGGATGGCTACTACGAGCAGTACTTC.